This TCR beta chain was observed in a study of T cell repertoires in cytomegalovirus infection. As for the study in general: CMV infection plus the matching HLA type was flagged by public TCR beta signatures. Study results and limitations: HLA-C-restricted CMV-specific TCR beta clonotypes prevailed in the ex vivo response.

TCRdb itself ran the reads through MiXCR, one entry per CDR3 protein. The sample includes a few hundred thousand distinct CDR3 sequences, roughly 16% seen only once; the top ten take around 12%. V was pared by 5 bases and J by 4 bases, with 12 bases between. Germline CDR1 SGHTA, CDR2 FQGNSA. The CDR3 has 14 residues. Details on this clonotype: Its antigen is unidentified.

The receptor's source is a human donor in good health (CMV status not recorded). Some clones in this sample may be carry-over from other donors' samples. The chain has TRBV7-2 and TRBJ1-5; D is undetermined. The sequenced sample was PBMCs. CDR3 loop: CASSPEGINQPQHF. The CDR3 DNA reads TGTGCCAGCAGCCCCGAAGGGATAAATCAGCCCCAGCATTTT. Supplemented by reference TRBV7-2 and TRBJ1-5, the full variable domain reads GAGVSQSPSNKVTEKGKDVELRCDPISGHTALYWYRQSLGQGLEFLIYFQGNSAPDKSGLPSDRFSAERTGGSVSTLTIQRTQQEDSAVYLCASSPEGINQPQHFGDGTRLSIL.